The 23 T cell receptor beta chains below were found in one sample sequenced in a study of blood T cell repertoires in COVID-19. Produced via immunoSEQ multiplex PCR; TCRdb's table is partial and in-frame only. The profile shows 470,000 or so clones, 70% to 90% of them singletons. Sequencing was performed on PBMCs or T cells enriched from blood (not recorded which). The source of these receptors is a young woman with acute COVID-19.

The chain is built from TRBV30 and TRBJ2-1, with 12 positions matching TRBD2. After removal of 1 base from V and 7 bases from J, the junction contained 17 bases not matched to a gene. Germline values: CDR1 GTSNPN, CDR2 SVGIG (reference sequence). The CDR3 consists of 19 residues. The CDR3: CAWSGRGNGLAGSRNEQFF. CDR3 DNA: TGTGCCTGGAGTGGCAGGGGGAACGGACTAGCGGGGTCTAGGAATGAGCAGTTCTTC.

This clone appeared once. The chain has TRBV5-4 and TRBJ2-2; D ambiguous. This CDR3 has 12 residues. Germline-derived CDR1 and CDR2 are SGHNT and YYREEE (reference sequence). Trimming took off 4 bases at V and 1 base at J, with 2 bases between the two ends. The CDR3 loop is CASSRNTGELFF. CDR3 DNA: TGTGCCAGCAGCCGGAACACCGGGGAGCTGTTTTTT.

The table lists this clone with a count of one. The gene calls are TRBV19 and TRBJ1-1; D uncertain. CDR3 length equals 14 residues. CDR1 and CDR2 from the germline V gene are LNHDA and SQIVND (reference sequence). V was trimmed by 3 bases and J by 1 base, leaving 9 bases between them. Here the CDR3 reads CASSMEGKNTEAFF. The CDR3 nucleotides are TGTGCCAGTAGTATGGAGGGCAAGAACACTGAAGCTTTCTTT.

The CDR3 here is CASTSTSRQIKGYTF. In DNA form, the CDR3 reads TGTGCCAGCACCTCAACCTCTAGACAGATTAAGGGCTACACCTTC. V usage is TRBV28 and J usage is TRBJ1-2; D may be TRBD1 (5 bases). The CDR3 has 15 amino acids. Germline V gene sequence: CDR1 MDHEN, CDR2 SYDVKM. V gave up 7 bases and J gave up 8 bases, with 23 bases separating them.

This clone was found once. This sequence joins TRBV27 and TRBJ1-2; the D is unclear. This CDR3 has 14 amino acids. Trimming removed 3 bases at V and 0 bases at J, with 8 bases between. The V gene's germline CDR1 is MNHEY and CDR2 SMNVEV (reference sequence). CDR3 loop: CASSFLRANYGYTF. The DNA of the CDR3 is TGTGCCAGCAGTTTTTTGCGGGCTAACTATGGCTACACCTTC.

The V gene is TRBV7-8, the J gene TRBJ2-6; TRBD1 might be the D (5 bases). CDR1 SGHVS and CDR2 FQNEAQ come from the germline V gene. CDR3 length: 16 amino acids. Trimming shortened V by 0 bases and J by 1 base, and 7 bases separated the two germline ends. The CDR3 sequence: CASSLAGASGANVLTF. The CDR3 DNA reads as TGTGCCAGCAGCTTAGCTGGGGCGTCTGGGGCCAACGTCCTGACTTTC.

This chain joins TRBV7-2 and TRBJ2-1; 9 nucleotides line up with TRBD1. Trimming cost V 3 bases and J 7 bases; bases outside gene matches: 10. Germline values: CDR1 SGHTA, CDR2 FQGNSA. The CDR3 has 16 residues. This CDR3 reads CASSFQAGQGKNEQFF. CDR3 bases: TGTGCCAGCAGCTTCCAGGCGGGACAGGGTAAGAATGAGCAGTTCTTC.

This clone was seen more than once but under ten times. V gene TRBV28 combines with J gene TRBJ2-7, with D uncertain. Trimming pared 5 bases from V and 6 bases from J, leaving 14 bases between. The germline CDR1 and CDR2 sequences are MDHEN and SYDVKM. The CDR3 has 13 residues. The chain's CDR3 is CASSQPGSVEQYF. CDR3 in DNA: TGTGCCAGCAGTCAGCCAGGTTCCGTCGAGCAGTACTTC.

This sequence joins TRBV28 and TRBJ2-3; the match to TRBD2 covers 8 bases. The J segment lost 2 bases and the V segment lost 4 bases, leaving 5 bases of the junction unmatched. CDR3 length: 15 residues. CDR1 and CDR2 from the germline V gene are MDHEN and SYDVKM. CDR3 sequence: CASSSLAENTDTQYF. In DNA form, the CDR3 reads TGTGCCAGCAGTTCACTAGCGGAAAACACAGATACGCAGTATTTT. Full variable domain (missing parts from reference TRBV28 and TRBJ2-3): DVKVTQSSRYLVKRTGEKVFLECVQDMDHENMFWYRQDPGLGLRLIYFSYDVKMKEKGDIPEGYSVSREKKERFSLILESASTNQTSMYLCASSSLAENTDTQYFGPGTRLTVL.

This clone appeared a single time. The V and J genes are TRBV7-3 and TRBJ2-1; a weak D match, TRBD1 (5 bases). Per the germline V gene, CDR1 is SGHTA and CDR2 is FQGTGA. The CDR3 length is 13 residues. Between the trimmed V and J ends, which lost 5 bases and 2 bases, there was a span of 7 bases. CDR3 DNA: TGTGCCAGCAGCGACAGTACCTACAATGAGCAGTTCTTC. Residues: CASSDSTYNEQFF.

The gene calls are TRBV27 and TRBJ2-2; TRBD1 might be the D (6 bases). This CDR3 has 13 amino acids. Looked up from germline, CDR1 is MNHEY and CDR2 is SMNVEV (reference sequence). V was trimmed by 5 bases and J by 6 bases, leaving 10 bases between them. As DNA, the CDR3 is TGTGCCAGCAGTATTTCAGGGGCCGGGGAGCTGTTTTTT. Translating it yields CASSISGAGELFF.

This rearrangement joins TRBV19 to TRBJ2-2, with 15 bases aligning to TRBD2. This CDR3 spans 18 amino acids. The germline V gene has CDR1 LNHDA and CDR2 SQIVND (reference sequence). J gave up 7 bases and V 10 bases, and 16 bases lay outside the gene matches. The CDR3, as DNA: TGTGCCATTCGACCGGGACTAGCGGGGGGCCGGGATGACGGGGAGCTGTTTTTT. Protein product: CAIRPGLAGGRDDGELFF.

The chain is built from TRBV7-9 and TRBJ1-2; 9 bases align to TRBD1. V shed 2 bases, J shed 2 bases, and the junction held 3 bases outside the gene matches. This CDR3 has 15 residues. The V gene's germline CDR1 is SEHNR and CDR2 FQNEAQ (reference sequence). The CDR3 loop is CASSLTGTGNYGYTF. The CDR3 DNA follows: TGTGCCAGCAGCTTAACCGGGACAGGGAACTATGGCTACACCTTC.

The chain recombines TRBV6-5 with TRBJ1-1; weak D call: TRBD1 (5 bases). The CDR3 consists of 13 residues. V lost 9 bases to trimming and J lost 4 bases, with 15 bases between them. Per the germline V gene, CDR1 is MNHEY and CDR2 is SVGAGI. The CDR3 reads CARVYVGGTEAFF. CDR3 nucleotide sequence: TGTGCCAGGGTCTACGTGGGGGGCACTGAAGCTTTCTTT.

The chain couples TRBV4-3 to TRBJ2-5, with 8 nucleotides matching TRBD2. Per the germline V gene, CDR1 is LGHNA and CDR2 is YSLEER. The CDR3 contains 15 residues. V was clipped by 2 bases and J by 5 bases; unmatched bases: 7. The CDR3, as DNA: TGCGCCAGCAGCCAAAGCGGGAGTGGTTCTGAGACCCAGTACTTC. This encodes CASSQSGSGSETQYF.

As DNA, the CDR3 is TGTGCCAGCAGCCAAGATACAGGGCCGAGCACAGATACGCAGTATTTT. Translation gives CASSQDTGPSTDTQYF. The chain has TRBV4-2 and TRBJ2-3; D is possibly TRBD1 (6 bases). The CDR3 consists of 16 residues. The germline V gene encodes CDR1 LGHNA and CDR2 YNFKEQ. With 0 bases removed from V and 0 bases from J, the gap between germline ends came to 10 bases.

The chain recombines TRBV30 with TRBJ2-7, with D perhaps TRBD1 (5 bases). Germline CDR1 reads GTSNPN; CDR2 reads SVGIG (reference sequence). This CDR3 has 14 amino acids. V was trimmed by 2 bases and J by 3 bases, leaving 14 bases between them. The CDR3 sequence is CAWSPGAGYYEQYF. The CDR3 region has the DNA TGTGCCTGGAGTCCTGGAGCAGGGTACTACGAGCAGTACTTC. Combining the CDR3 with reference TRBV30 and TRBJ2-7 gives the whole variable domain SQTIHQWPATLVQPVGSPLSLECTVEGTSNPNLYWYRQAAGRGLQLLFYSVGIGQISSEVPQNLSASRPQDRQFILSSKKLLLSDSGFYLCAWSPGAGYYEQYFGPGTRLTVT.

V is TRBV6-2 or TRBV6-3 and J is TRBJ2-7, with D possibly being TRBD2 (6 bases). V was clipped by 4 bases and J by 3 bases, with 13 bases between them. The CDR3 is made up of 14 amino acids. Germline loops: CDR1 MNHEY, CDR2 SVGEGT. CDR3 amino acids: CASSFERELYEQYF. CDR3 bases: TGTGCCAGCAGTTTTGAACGGGAGCTCTACGAGCAGTACTTC.

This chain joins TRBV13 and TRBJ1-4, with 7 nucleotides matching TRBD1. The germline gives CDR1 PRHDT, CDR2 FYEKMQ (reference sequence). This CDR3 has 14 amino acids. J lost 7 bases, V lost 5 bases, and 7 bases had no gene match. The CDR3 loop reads CASSLQGWGEKLFF. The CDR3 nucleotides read TGTGCCAGCAGCCTACAGGGGTGGGGTGAAAAACTGTTTTTT.

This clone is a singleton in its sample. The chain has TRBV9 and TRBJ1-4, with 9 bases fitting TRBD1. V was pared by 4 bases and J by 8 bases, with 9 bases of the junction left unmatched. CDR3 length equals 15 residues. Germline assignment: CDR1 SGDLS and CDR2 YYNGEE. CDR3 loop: CASSPGTGNWEKLFF. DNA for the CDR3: TGTGCCAGCAGCCCCGGGACAGGGAATTGGGAAAAACTGTTTTTT.

The CDR3 coding sequence is TGTGCCAGCAGCCCGCGGAGCTCTGGAAACACCATATATTTT. The encoded protein is CASSPRSSGNTIYF. The J gene is TRBJ1-3, the V gene TRBV9; D unclear. This CDR3 region has 14 residues. Germline assignment: CDR1 SGDLS and CDR2 YYNGEE. Between the trimmed V and J ends, which lost 4 bases and 0 bases, there was a span of 8 bases.

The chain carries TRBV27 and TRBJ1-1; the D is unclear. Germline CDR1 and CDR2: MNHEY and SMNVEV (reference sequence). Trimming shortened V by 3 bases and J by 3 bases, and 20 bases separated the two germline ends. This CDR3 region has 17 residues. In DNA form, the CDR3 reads TGTGCCAGCAGTTTCGCTCCAGGTCCTACCTCGTACACTGAAGCTTTCTTT. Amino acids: CASSFAPGPTSYTEAFF.

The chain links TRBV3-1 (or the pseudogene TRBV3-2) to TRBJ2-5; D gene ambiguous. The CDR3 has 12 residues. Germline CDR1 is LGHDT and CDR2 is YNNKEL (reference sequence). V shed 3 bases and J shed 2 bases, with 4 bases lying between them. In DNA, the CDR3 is TGTGCCAGCAGCCATCTGCAAGAGACCCAGTACTTC. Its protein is CASSHLQETQYF.